Listed below are T cell receptor beta chains from one sample, sequenced in a study of cytomegalovirus exposure and HLA in healthy donors. Produced via immunoSEQ multiplex PCR; TCRdb's table is partial and in-frame only. The repertoire holds about 170,000 clones, with over 60% as singletons. The sequenced sample consisted of PBMCs. Receptor source: a woman between 50 and 59 years old in good health and CMV-seronegative. The CDR3 runs from the conserved cysteine through the conserved F or W. Fields, in order: D gene, J gene, clone size, V gene, CDR3 DNA, CDR3 protein. The D gene is left open where the match is weak. The listing skips clone size in some rows; elsewhere it reads once, few, many or a size class.

d_gene: TRBD2
j_gene: TRBJ2-7
abundance: .
v_gene: TRBV4-2
CDR3nt: TGTGCCAGCAGCCAAGGGATAGCGGGAGCTTTAGTCGAGCAGTACTTC
CDR3aa: CASSQGIAGALVEQYF

d_gene: TRBD2
j_gene: TRBJ2-1
abundance: once
v_gene: TRBV12-5
CDR3nt: TGTGCTAGCCGGCCACGACTAGCGGGGGCTAGGGGCTCCTACAATGAGCAGTTCTTC
CDR3aa: CASRPRLAGARGSYNEQFF

d_gene: TRBD1
j_gene: TRBJ2-7
abundance: many
v_gene: TRBV5-5
CDR3nt: TGTGCCAGCAGTTGGACAGGGTCGAGCTACGAGCAGTACTTC
CDR3aa: CASSWTGSSYEQYF

d_gene: .
j_gene: TRBJ1-6
abundance: few
v_gene: TRBV2
CDR3nt: TGTGCCAGCAAGGTAGCTTTAAATTCACCCCTCCACTTT
CDR3aa: CASKVALNSPLHF

d_gene: .
j_gene: TRBJ2-3
abundance: .
v_gene: TRBV4-1
CDR3nt: TGCGCCAGCACTGTTGGGGGGTTTGGAACAGATACGCAGTATTTT
CDR3aa: CASTVGGFGTDTQYF

d_gene: .
j_gene: TRBJ2-6
abundance: .
v_gene: TRBV6-6
CDR3nt: TGTGCCAGTAGGAGGGACTCTGGGGCCAACGTCCTGACTTTC
CDR3aa: CASRRDSGANVLTF

d_gene: .
j_gene: TRBJ1-2
abundance: .
v_gene: TRBV29-1
CDR3nt: TGCAGCGGCCGGGACTCCGCCTATGGCTACACCTTC
CDR3aa: CSGRDSAYGYTF

d_gene: TRBD1
j_gene: TRBJ2-2
abundance: .
v_gene: TRBV28
CDR3nt: TGTGCCAGCACACAGGGGTTCGGGGAGCTGTTTTTT
CDR3aa: CASTQGFGELFF

d_gene: TRBD2
j_gene: TRBJ2-7
abundance: few
v_gene: TRBV10-3
CDR3nt: TGTGCCATCAGTGCTAGCGGGGTAACCTACGAGCAGTACTTC
CDR3aa: CAISASGVTYEQYF

d_gene: TRBD1
j_gene: TRBJ1-1
abundance: few
v_gene: TRBV7-2
CDR3nt: TGTGCCAGCAGCTTAGTCCAACCCGGGACAGCAGGTGAAGCTTTCTTT
CDR3aa: CASSLVQPGTAGEAFF

d_gene: .
j_gene: TRBJ2-5
abundance: .
v_gene: TRBV5-1
CDR3nt: TGCGCCAGCAGCTTGGTCCAGGGGCAAGAGACCCAGTACTTC
CDR3aa: CASSLVQGQETQYF

d_gene: .
j_gene: TRBJ2-1
abundance: .
v_gene: TRBV18
CDR3nt: TGTGCCAGCTCATCAAGCCCTAGGACTGTCCGGTCTCTGTCCAATGAGCAGTTCTTC
CDR3aa: CASSSSPRTVRSLSNEQFF

d_gene: .
j_gene: TRBJ1-4
abundance: once
v_gene: TRBV11-2
CDR3nt: TGTGCCAGCAGCTTATCCTTGGGCCGCAATAATGAAAAACTGTTTTTT
CDR3aa: CASSLSLGRNNEKLFF

d_gene: .
j_gene: TRBJ2-3
abundance: once
v_gene: TRBV5-1
CDR3nt: TGCGCCAGCAGCTCTACGCCGACGGGAAATACGCAGTATTTT
CDR3aa: CASSSTPTGNTQYF

d_gene: TRBD1
j_gene: TRBJ1-3
abundance: .
v_gene: TRBV29-1
CDR3nt: TGCAGCGTGGTAACAGGGGGCTCGCCCGATTCGTCTGGAAACACCATATATTTT
CDR3aa: CSVVTGGSPDSSGNTIYF

d_gene: .
j_gene: TRBJ2-7
abundance: .
v_gene: TRBV12-2
CDR3nt: TGTGCAAGTCGCCCCGAACACCCCGATCTAGCGGGGGATCGCTACGAGCAGTACTTC
CDR3aa: CASRPEHPDLAGDRYEQYF

d_gene: .
j_gene: TRBJ1-5
abundance: .
v_gene: TRBV5-6
CDR3nt: TGTGCCAGCAGCTTGTATCAGATTAGCAATCAGCCCCAGCATTTT
CDR3aa: CASSLYQISNQPQHF

d_gene: .
j_gene: TRBJ1-2
abundance: once
v_gene: TRBV7-9
CDR3nt: TGTTCCTGCACCACGAAGGGGAACTATGGCTACACCTTC
CDR3aa: CSCTTKGNYGYTF

d_gene: .
j_gene: TRBJ1-6
abundance: .
v_gene: TRBV2
CDR3nt: TGTGCCAGCAGATGGAGAGACCTTAATTCACCCCTCCACTTT
CDR3aa: CASRWRDLNSPLHF

d_gene: TRBD1
j_gene: TRBJ2-2
abundance: .
v_gene: TRBV27
CDR3nt: TGTGCCAGCAGCTCCCGACAGGGGGCTTTATTCGGGGAGCTGTTTTTT
CDR3aa: CASSSRQGALFGELFF

d_gene: .
j_gene: TRBJ1-2
abundance: .
v_gene: TRBV28
CDR3nt: TGTGCCAGCAGTTCAAACAACCCAGGCGACTATGGCTACACCTTC
CDR3aa: CASSSNNPGDYGYTF

d_gene: TRBD1
j_gene: TRBJ1-2
abundance: once
v_gene: TRBV28
CDR3nt: TGTGCCAGCATGAGACAGGGGATTTTTTATGGCTACACCTTC
CDR3aa: CASMRQGIFYGYTF

d_gene: .
j_gene: TRBJ1-3
abundance: .
v_gene: TRBV19
CDR3nt: TGTGCCAGTAACCCCAAGACAACTGGAAACACCATATATTTT
CDR3aa: CASNPKTTGNTIYF

d_gene: TRBD1
j_gene: TRBJ1-6
abundance: .
v_gene: TRBV19
CDR3nt: TGTGCCAGTAGTCTGGGGACAGGGGGTTATAATTCACCCCTCCACTTT
CDR3aa: CASSLGTGGYNSPLHF

d_gene: .
j_gene: TRBJ2-4
abundance: .
v_gene: TRBV2
CDR3nt: TGTGCCAGTAGACGGGGTAACCTAGCCAAAAACATTCAGTACTTC
CDR3aa: CASRRGNLAKNIQYF

d_gene: .
j_gene: TRBJ2-3
abundance: medium-sized
v_gene: TRBV21-1
CDR3nt: TGTGCCAGCAGCAAAGCGCCGGTAGCGAAGAGCACAGATACGCAGTATTTT
CDR3aa: CASSKAPVAKSTDTQYF

d_gene: TRBD1
j_gene: TRBJ2-7
abundance: .
v_gene: TRBV15
CDR3nt: TGTGCCACCAGCAGAGAAAAGGGGACAGGCTCCTACGAGCAGTACTTC
CDR3aa: CATSREKGTGSYEQYF

d_gene: TRBD1
j_gene: TRBJ2-7
abundance: few
v_gene: TRBV18
CDR3nt: TGTGCCAGCTCAACGACAGGGGCCGAGCAGTACTTC
CDR3aa: CASSTTGAEQYF

d_gene: .
j_gene: TRBJ1-6
abundance: .
v_gene: TRBV4-3
CDR3nt: TGCGCCAGCAGCCAAGTACAGTTAAATTCACCCCTCCACTTT
CDR3aa: CASSQVQLNSPLHF

d_gene: .
j_gene: TRBJ1-2
abundance: .
v_gene: TRBV15
CDR3nt: TGTGCCACCAGCAGAGCGGAGACAGCTCCTAACTATGGCTACACCTTC
CDR3aa: CATSRAETAPNYGYTF

d_gene: TRBD2
j_gene: TRBJ2-1
abundance: .
v_gene: TRBV9
CDR3nt: TGTGCCAGCAGCCCAGACCCGGGGGGAGGTAAGAATGAGCAGTTCTTC
CDR3aa: CASSPDPGGGKNEQFF

d_gene: .
j_gene: TRBJ2-7
abundance: few
v_gene: TRBV10-3
CDR3nt: TGTGCCATCAGTGAGTTCAGGGACACCTACGAGCAGTACTTC
CDR3aa: CAISEFRDTYEQYF

d_gene: TRBD1
j_gene: TRBJ1-5
abundance: .
v_gene: TRBV6-1
CDR3nt: TGTGCCAGCAGTGCAGGGACAGCCGTTTATGATCAGCCCCAGCATTTT
CDR3aa: CASSAGTAVYDQPQHF

d_gene: .
j_gene: TRBJ1-2
abundance: few
v_gene: TRBV2
CDR3nt: TGTGCCAGCAGTTTGGCCTCCCCTAACTATGGCTACACCTTC
CDR3aa: CASSLASPNYGYTF

d_gene: TRBD1
j_gene: TRBJ2-1
abundance: .
v_gene: TRBV27
CDR3nt: TGTGCCAGCAGTTCCCGGACAGGGTCCAATGAGCAGTTCTTC
CDR3aa: CASSSRTGSNEQFF

d_gene: .
j_gene: TRBJ1-2
abundance: once
v_gene: TRBV12-5
CDR3nt: TGTGCTAGTGGGGGCAACTATGGCTACACCTTC
CDR3aa: CASGGNYGYTF

d_gene: .
j_gene: TRBJ1-5
abundance: .
v_gene: TRBV5-1
CDR3nt: TGCGCCAGCAGCCCGGGGACTTACGATAGCAATCAGCCCCAGCATTTT
CDR3aa: CASSPGTYDSNQPQHF

d_gene: .
j_gene: TRBJ2-4
abundance: .
v_gene: TRBV18
CDR3nt: TGTGCCAGCTCACCACTCGGGGTGAATATAGCCAAAAACATTCAGTACTTC
CDR3aa: CASSPLGVNIAKNIQYF

d_gene: TRBD1
j_gene: TRBJ2-7
abundance: .
v_gene: TRBV28
CDR3nt: TGTGCCAGTAAGGGACAGGCGGGGAGCTCCTACGAGCAGTACTTC
CDR3aa: CASKGQAGSSYEQYF

d_gene: TRBD1
j_gene: TRBJ1-2
abundance: .
v_gene: TRBV28
CDR3nt: TGTGCCAGCAGTCCCACGGGACAGGGAGACGGCTATGGCTACACCTTC
CDR3aa: CASSPTGQGDGYGYTF

d_gene: TRBD1
j_gene: TRBJ1-6
abundance: .
v_gene: TRBV5-1
CDR3nt: TGCGCCACCTCTGAGGGACAGGGATACTCACCCCTCCACTTT
CDR3aa: CATSEGQGYSPLHF

d_gene: .
j_gene: TRBJ1-5
abundance: .
v_gene: TRBV23-1
CDR3nt: TGCGCCAGCATACGGAGCAATCAGCCCCAGCATTTT
CDR3aa: CASIRSNQPQHF

d_gene: .
j_gene: TRBJ1-5
abundance: .
v_gene: TRBV9
CDR3nt: TGTGCCAGCAGCGTAGGGGCAGGGGAAGAGCCCCAGCATTTT
CDR3aa: CASSVGAGEEPQHF

d_gene: TRBD2
j_gene: TRBJ2-1
abundance: .
v_gene: TRBV4-3
CDR3nt: TGCGCCAGCAGCCAAGAAAGACTAGCGGACAATGAGCAGTTCTTC
CDR3aa: CASSQERLADNEQFF

d_gene: .
j_gene: TRBJ1-5
abundance: few
v_gene: TRBV6-5
CDR3nt: TGTGCCAGCAGTTACTCCGGCGGGCGTTATGGTCAGCCCCAGCATTTT
CDR3aa: CASSYSGGRYGQPQHF

d_gene: .
j_gene: TRBJ2-1
abundance: .
v_gene: TRBV6-1
CDR3nt: TGTGCCAGCAGTGAAGCGGGAGGCCTACGCAATGAGCAGTTCTTC
CDR3aa: CASSEAGGLRNEQFF

d_gene: .
j_gene: TRBJ2-1
abundance: .
v_gene: TRBV4-3
CDR3nt: TGCGCCAGCAGCCTCTCCTCCCATAGCTCCTACAATGAGCAGTTCTTC
CDR3aa: CASSLSSHSSYNEQFF

d_gene: .
j_gene: TRBJ1-5
abundance: .
v_gene: TRBV18
CDR3nt: TGTGCCAGCTCACCAAGCTATAGCAATCAGCCCCAGCATTTT
CDR3aa: CASSPSYSNQPQHF